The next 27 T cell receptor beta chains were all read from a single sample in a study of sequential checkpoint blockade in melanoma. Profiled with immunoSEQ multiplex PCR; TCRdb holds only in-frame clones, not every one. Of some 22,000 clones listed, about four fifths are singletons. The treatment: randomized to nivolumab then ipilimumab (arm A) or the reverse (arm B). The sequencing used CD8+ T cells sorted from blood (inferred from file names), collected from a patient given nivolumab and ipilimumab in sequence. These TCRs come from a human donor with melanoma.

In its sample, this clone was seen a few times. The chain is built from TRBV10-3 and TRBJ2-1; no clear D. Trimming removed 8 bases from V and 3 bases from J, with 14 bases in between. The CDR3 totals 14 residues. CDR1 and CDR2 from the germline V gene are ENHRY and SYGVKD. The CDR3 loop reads CAIAEVNVYNEQFF. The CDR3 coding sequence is TGTGCCATCGCCGAGGTAAATGTCTACAATGAGCAGTTCTTC.

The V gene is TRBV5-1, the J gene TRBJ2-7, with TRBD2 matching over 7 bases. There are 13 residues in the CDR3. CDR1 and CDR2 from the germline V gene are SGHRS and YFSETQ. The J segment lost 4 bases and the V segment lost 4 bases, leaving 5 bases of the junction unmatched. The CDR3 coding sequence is TGCGCCAGCAGCCCGGGAGGTCTGTACGAGCAGTACTTC. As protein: CASSPGGLYEQYF.

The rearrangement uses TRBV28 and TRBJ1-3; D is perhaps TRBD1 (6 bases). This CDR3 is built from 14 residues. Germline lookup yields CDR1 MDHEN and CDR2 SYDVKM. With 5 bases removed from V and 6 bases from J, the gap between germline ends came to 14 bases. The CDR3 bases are TGTGCCAGCAGTCCTCCGGGACACCAAAACACCATATATTTT. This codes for CASSPPGHQNTIYF.

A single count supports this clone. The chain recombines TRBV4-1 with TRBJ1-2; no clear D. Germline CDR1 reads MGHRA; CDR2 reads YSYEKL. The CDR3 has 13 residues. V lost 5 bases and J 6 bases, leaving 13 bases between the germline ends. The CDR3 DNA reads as TGCGCCAGCAGCTCCGCATCCTCAGATGGCTACACCTTC. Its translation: CASSSASSDGYTF.

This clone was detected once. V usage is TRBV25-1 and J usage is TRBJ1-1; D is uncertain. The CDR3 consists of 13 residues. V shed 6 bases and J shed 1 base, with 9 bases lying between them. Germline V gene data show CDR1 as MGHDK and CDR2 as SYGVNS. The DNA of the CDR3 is TGTGCCAGCAGGCCTTTCGGGAACACTGAAGCTTTCTTT. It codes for CASRPFGNTEAFF.

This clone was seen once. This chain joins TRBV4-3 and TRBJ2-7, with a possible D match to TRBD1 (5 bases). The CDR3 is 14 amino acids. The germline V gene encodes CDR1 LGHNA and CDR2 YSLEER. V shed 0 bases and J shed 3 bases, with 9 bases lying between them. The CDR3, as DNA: TGCGCCAGCAGCCAAGACAGGGCCGGCTACGAGCAGTACTTC. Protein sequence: CASSQDRAGYEQYF.

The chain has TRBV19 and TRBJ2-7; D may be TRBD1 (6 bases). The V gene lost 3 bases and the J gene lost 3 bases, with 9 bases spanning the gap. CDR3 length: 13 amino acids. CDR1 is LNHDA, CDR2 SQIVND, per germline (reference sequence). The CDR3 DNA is TGTGCCAGTAGTATTGGGGGCCACTACGAGCAGTACTTC. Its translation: CASSIGGHYEQYF.

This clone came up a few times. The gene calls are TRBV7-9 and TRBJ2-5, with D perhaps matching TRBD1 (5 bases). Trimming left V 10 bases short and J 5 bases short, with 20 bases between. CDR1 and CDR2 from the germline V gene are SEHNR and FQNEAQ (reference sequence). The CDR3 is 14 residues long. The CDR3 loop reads CATNPRGPSETQYF. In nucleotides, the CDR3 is TGTGCCACCAACCCTAGGGGTCCTTCCGAGACCCAGTACTTC.

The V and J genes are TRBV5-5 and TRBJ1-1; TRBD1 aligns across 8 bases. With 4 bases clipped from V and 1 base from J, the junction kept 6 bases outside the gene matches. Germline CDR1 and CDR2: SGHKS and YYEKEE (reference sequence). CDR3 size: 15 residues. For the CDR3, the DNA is TGTGCCAGCAGCCCCGGGACAGGTTGGAACACTGAAGCTTTCTTT. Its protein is CASSPGTGWNTEAFF.

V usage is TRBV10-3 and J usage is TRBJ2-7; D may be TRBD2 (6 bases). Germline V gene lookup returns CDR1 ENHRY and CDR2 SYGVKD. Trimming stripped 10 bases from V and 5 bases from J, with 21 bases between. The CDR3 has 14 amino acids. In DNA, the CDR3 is TGTGCCACAATCTCCCTGGGGGGAAGCGACGAGCAGTACTTC. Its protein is CATISLGGSDEQYF.

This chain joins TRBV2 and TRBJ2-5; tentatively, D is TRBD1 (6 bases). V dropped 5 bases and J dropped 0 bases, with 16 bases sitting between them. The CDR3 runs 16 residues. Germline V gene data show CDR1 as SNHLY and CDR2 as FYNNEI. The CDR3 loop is CASSQPFQGYQETQYF. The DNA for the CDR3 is TGTGCCAGCAGTCAGCCTTTTCAGGGGTACCAAGAGACCCAGTACTTC.

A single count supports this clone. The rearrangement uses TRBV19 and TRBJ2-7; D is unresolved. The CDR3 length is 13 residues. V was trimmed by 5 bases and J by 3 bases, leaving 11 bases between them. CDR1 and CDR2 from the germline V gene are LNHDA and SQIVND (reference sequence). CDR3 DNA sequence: TGTGCCAGTAGTCCTGCCCTAGGCTACGAGCAGTACTTC. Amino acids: CASSPALGYEQYF.

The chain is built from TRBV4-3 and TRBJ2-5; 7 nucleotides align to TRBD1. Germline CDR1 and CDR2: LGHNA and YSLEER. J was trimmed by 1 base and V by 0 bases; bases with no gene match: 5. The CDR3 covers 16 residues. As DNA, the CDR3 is TGCGCCAGCAGCCAAGAATTTTGGGACAGCCAAGAGACCCAGTACTTC. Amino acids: CASSQEFWDSQETQYF.

Here the CDR3 DNA reads TGCAGCGTTGTAGGGACAGAGTCCTACGAGCAGTACTTC. Its translation is CSVVGTESYEQYF. The rearrangement joins TRBV29-1 to TRBJ2-7; 7 nucleotides align to TRBD1. This CDR3 spans 13 amino acids. Germline assignment: CDR1 SQVTM and CDR2 ANQGSEA. The V and J ends lost 4 bases and 1 base, in that order; junction bases with no gene match: 4.

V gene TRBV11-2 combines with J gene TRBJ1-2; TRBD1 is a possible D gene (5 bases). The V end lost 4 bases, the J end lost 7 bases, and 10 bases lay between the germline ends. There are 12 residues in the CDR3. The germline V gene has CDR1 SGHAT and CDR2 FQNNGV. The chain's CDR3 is CASSSRRGGYTF. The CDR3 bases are TGTGCCAGCAGCTCGCGGAGGGGTGGCTACACCTTC.

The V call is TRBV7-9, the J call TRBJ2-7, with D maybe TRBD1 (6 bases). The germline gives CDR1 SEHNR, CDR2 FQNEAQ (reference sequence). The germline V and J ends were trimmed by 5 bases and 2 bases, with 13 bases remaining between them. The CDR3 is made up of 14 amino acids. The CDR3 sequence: CASSHLDRTYEQYF. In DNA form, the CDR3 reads TGTGCCAGCAGCCATTTAGACAGGACCTACGAGCAGTACTTC.

CDR3 loop: CASSLSAAVNTEAFF. DNA of the CDR3: TGTGCCAGCAGCTTATCGGCGGCGGTCAACACTGAAGCTTTCTTT. This chain links TRBV11-2 with TRBJ1-1; D not resolved. Germline V gives CDR1 SGHAT, CDR2 FQNNGV. The V and J ends lost 2 bases and 2 bases respectively, with 12 bases between them. There are 15 residues in the CDR3.

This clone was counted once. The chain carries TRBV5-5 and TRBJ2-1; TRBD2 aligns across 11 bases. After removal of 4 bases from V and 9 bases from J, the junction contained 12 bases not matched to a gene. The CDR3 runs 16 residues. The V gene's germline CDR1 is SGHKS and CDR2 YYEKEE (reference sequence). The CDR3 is CASSPVTSGALGEQFF. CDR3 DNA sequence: TGTGCCAGCAGCCCGGTGACTAGCGGGGCTCTCGGTGAGCAGTTCTTC.

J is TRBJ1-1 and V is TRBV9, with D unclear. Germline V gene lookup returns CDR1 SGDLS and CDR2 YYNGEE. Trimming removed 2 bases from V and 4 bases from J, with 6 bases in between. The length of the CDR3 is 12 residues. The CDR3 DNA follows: TGTGCCAGCAGCGTCCCTACCACTGAAGCTTTCTTT. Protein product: CASSVPTTEAFF. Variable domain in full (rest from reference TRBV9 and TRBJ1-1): DSGVTQTPKHLITATGQRVTLRCSPRSGDLSVYWYQQSLDQGLQFLIQYYNGEERAKGNILERFSAQQFPDLHSELNLSSLELGDSALYFCASSVPTTEAFFGQGTRLTVV.

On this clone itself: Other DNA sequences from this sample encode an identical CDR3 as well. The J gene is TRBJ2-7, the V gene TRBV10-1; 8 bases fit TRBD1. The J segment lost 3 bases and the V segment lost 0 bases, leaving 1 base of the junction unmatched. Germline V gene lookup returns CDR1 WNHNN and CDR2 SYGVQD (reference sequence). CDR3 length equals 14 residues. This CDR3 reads CASSESGTGYEQYF. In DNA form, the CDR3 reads TGCGCCAGCAGTGAGTCAGGGACAGGCTACGAGCAGTACTTC.

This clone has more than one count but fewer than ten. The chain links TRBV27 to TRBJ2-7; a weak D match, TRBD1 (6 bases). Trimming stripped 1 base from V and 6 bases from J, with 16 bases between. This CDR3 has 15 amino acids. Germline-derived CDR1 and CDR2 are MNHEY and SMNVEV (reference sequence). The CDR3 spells CASSLYGTPLFEQYF. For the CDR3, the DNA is TGTGCCAGCAGTTTATATGGGACACCCCTCTTCGAGCAGTACTTC.

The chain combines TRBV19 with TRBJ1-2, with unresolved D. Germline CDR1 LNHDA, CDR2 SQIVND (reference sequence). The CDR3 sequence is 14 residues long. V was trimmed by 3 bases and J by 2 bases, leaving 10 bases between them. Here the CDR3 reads CASSIEQQNYGYTF. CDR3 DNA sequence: TGTGCCAGTAGTATCGAGCAACAGAACTATGGCTACACCTTC. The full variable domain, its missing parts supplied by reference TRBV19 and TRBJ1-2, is DGGITQSPKYLFRKEGQNVTLSCEQNLNHDAMYWYRQDPGQGLRLIYYSQIVNDFQKGDIAEGYSVSREKKESFPLTVTSAQKNPTAFYLCASSIEQQNYGYTFGSGTRLTVV.

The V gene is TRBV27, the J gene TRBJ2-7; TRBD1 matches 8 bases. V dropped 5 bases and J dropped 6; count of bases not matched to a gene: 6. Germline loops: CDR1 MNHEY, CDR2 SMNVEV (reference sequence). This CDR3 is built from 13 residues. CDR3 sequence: CASSLLRGPEQYF. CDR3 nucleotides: TGTGCCAGCAGTCTCCTCAGGGGGCCCGAGCAGTACTTC.

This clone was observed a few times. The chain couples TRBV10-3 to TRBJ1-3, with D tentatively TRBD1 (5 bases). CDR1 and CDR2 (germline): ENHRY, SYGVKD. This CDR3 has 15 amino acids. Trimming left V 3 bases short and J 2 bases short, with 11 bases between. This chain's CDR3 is CAISDPQDTGNTIYF. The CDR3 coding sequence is TGTGCCATCAGTGACCCACAGGATACTGGAAACACCATATATTTT.

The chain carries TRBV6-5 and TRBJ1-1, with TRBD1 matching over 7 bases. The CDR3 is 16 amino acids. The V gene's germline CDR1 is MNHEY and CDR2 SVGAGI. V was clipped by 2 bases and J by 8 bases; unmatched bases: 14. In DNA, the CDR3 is TGTGCCAGCAGTTACCAGGAGCAGGGGGTGGTTCTGGAAGCTTTCTTT. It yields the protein CASSYQEQGVVLEAFF.

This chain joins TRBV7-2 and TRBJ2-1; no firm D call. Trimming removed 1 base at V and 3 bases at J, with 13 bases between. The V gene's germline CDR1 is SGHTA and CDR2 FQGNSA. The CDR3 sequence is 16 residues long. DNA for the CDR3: TGTGCCAGCAGCTTAGGTCCGCGGAAGAACTACAATGAGCAGTTCTTC. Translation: CASSLGPRKNYNEQFF. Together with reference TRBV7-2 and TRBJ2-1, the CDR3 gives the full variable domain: GAGVSQSPSNKVTEKGKDVELRCDPISGHTALYWYRQSLGQGLEFLIYFQGNSAPDKSGLPSDRFSAERTGGSVSTLTIQRTQQEDSAVYLCASSLGPRKNYNEQFFGPGTRLTVL.

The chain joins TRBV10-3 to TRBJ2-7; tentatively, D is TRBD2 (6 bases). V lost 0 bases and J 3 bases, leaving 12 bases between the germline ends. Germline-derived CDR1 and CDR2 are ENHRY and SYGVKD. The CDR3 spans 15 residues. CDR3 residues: CAISESMGTHYEQYF. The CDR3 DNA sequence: TGTGCCATCAGTGAGTCGATGGGGACTCACTACGAGCAGTACTTC.